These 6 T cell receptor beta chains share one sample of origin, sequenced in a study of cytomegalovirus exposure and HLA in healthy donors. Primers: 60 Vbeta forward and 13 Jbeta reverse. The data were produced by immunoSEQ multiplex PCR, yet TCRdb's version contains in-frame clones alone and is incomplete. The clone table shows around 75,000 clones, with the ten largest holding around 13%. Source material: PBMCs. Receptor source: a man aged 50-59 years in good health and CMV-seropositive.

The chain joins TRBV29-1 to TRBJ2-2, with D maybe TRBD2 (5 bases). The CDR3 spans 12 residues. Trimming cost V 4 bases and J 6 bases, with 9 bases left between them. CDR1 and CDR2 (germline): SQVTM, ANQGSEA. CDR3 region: CSVVKGAGELFF. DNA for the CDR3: TGCAGCGTTGTCAAGGGAGCCGGGGAGCTGTTTTTT.

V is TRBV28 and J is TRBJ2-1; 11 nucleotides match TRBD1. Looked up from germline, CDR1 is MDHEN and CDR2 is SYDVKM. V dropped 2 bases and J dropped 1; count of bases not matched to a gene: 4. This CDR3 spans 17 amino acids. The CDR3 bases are TGTGCCAGCAGTTTAACGGGACAGGGGGGTTCCTACAATGAGCAGTTCTTC. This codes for CASSLTGQGGSYNEQFF.

In nucleotides, the CDR3 is TGTGCCAGCACCGGCTACGGGGGAGGGACTGAAGCTTTCTTT. Translating gives CASTGYGGGTEAFF. This chain uses TRBV28 with TRBJ1-1, with D possibly being TRBD1 (5 bases). The V and J ends lost 7 bases and 5 bases respectively, with 17 bases between them. Per germline, CDR1 MDHEN and CDR2 SYDVKM. CDR3 length: 14 amino acids. Combining the CDR3 with reference TRBV28 and TRBJ1-1 gives the whole variable domain DVKVTQSSRYLVKRTGEKVFLECVQDMDHENMFWYRQDPGLGLRLIYFSYDVKMKEKGDIPEGYSVSREKKERFSLILESASTNQTSMYLCASTGYGGGTEAFFGQGTRLTVV.

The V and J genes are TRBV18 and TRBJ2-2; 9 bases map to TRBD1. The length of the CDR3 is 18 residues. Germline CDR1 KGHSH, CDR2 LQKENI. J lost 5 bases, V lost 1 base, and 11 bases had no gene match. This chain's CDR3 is CASSPLGPGQGKTGELFF. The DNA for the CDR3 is TGTGCCAGCTCACCACTGGGACCGGGACAGGGCAAAACCGGGGAGCTGTTTTTT.

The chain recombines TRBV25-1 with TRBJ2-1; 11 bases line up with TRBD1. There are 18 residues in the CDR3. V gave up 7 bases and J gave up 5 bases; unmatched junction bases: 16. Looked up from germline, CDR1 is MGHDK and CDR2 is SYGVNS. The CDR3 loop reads CASTAFSRGTGGNNEQFF. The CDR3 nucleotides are TGTGCCAGCACCGCATTCAGCCGCGGGACAGGGGGTAACAATGAGCAGTTCTTC.

The chain's CDR3 is CASSHWDGLGGTNEKLFF. The CDR3 DNA reads as TGTGCCAGCAGCCATTGGGACGGGCTGGGGGGAACTAATGAAAAACTGTTTTTT. The chain has TRBV5-5 and TRBJ1-4; TRBD1 is a possible D gene (5 bases). The V gene lost 4 bases and the J gene lost 1 base, with 20 bases spanning the gap. The CDR3 consists of 18 residues. Germline-derived CDR1 and CDR2 are SGHKS and YYEKEE (reference sequence).